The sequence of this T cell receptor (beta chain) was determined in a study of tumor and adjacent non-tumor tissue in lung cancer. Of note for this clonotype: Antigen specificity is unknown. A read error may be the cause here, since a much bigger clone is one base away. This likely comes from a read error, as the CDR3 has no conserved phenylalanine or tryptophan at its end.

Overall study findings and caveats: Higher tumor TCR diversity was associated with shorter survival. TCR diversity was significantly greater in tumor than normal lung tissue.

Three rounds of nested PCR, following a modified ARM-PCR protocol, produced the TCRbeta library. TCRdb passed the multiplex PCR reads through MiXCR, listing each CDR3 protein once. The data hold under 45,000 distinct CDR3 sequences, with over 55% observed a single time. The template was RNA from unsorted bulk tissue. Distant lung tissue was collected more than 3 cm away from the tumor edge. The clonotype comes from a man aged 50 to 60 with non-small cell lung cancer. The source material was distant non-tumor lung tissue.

The CDR3 sequence: CASSEAEQINQPQHL. The CDR3 bases are TGTGCCAGCAGTGAAGCGGAGCAGATCAATCAGCCCCAGCATTTA. The chain links TRBV6-1 to TRBJ1-5; D unresolved. Germline loops: CDR1 MNHNS, CDR2 SASEGT. The V gene lost 0 bases and the J gene lost 3 bases, with 9 bases spanning the gap. The CDR3 has 15 amino acids.